The 27 T cell receptor beta chains below were found in one sample sequenced in a study of CD8 T cells in ankylosing spondylitis. TCRdb reprocessed the 5' RACE reads via MiXCR and lists one record per CDR3 protein. Of more than 150,000 distinct CDR3 sequences in the sample, around a sixth were seen once. The sample taken for sequencing was blood, either unsorted or a sorted T cell fraction (not recorded which). These receptors came from a male donor aged 5 to 29 with ankylosing spondylitis or in good health (not recorded which).

This clonotype was counted many times. The V call is TRBV6-5, the J call TRBJ2-7; D is possibly TRBD1 (5 bases). The CDR3 has 15 residues. Trimming pared 2 bases from V and 2 bases from J, leaving 13 bases between. Germline lookup yields CDR1 MNHEY and CDR2 SVGAGI. CDR3 protein: CASSYGSGPPYEQYF. The CDR3 nucleotides are TGTGCCAGCAGTTACGGGTCAGGGCCACCCTACGAGCAGTACTTC.

Ten or more counts support this clonotype. The rearrangement joins TRBV2 to TRBJ2-3; 7 bases match TRBD2. V dropped 7 bases and J dropped 0; count of bases not matched to a gene: 1. The CDR3 runs to 13 residues. Germline CDR1 and CDR2: SNHLY and FYNNEI. The CDR3 bases are TGTGCCAGCACGGGAGGTAGCACAGATACGCAGTATTTT. As protein: CASTGGSTDTQYF.

This clonotype was picked up many times. The V gene is TRBV27, the J gene TRBJ2-7; 9 bases match TRBD2. V gave up 1 base and J gave up 5 bases; unmatched junction bases: 12. The CDR3 length is 17 residues. Germline-derived CDR1 and CDR2 are MNHEY and SMNVEV (reference sequence). The CDR3 is CASSLLDPSGRFDEQYF. CDR3 DNA sequence: TGTGCCAGCAGTTTATTGGACCCAAGCGGGAGGTTTGACGAGCAGTACTTC.

This clonotype was detected many times. V usage is TRBV20-1 and J usage is TRBJ2-1; TRBD2 agrees at 10 bases. Germline values: CDR1 DFQATT, CDR2 SNEGSKA (reference sequence). The CDR3 has 14 residues. The V and J ends lost 6 bases and 4 bases, in that order; junction bases with no gene match: 6. The CDR3 loop is CSAGASGSYNEQFF. CDR3 bases: TGCAGTGCCGGGGCTAGCGGGAGTTACAATGAGCAGTTCTTC.

This clonotype was seen ten or more times. The chain joins TRBV5-6 to TRBJ2-2; 8 bases are a match to TRBD2. J lost 4 bases, V lost 0 bases, and 5 bases had no gene match. CDR1 is SGHDT, CDR2 YYEEEE, per germline. The CDR3 is 16 amino acids. In nucleotides, the CDR3 is TGTGCCAGCAGCTTGGCTCCGGGAGGGGGCACCGGGGAGCTGTTTTTT. Its translation: CASSLAPGGGTGELFF.

In its sample, this clonotype was seen many times. This sequence joins TRBV6-6 and TRBJ2-3, with TRBD2 matching 7 bases. This CDR3 region has 15 residues. CDR1 and CDR2 (germline): MNHNY, SVGAGI (reference sequence). With V trimmed by 7 bases and J by 1 base, 8 bases remained unmatched. CDR3 amino acids: CASIDLAGGTDTQYF. CDR3 bases: TGTGCCAGCATTGACTTGGCGGGAGGCACAGATACGCAGTATTTT.

This clonotype was detected ten times or more. The genes are TRBV7-9 and TRBJ2-1; a possible D gene is TRBD2 (5 bases). CDR3 length equals 16 residues. Per the germline V gene, CDR1 is SEHNR and CDR2 is FQNEAQ (reference sequence). Trimming took 5 bases from V and 5 from J, leaving 19 bases between them. CDR3 protein: CASSGDGSFKDNEQFF. The DNA of the CDR3 is TGTGCCAGCAGCGGCGATGGGAGCTTTAAGGACAATGAGCAGTTCTTC.

The table lists this clonotype with many counts. The V and J genes are TRBV5-1 and TRBJ2-7, with 7 bases lining up with TRBD1. The ends lost 1 base at V and 3 bases at J; junction bases unmatched: 4. There are 14 residues in the CDR3. The germline gives CDR1 SGHRS, CDR2 YFSETQ. The CDR3 DNA follows: TGCGCCAGCAGCTTGACGGGACAGCACTACGAGCAGTACTTC. This gives the protein CASSLTGQHYEQYF.

The chain employs TRBV2 and TRBJ2-6; 10 bases are shared with TRBD1. J lost 3 bases, V lost 4 bases, and 6 bases had no gene match. CDR1 SNHLY and CDR2 FYNNEI come from the germline V gene. This CDR3 region has 17 residues. As DNA, the CDR3 is TGTGCCAGCAGTGCCGACAGGGGGCTGAGTGGGGCCAACGTCCTGACTTTC. It codes for CASSADRGLSGANVLTF.

This clonotype was seen repeatedly, ten times or more. The CDR3, as DNA: TGTGCCTGGACGGACAGCTACGAGCAGTACTTC. It specifies CAWTDSYEQYF. The gene calls are TRBV30 and TRBJ2-7, with D possibly TRBD1 on 6 matching bases. CDR1 and CDR2 from the germline V gene are GTSNPN and SVGIG (reference sequence). Between the trimmed V and J ends, which lost 4 bases and 3 bases, there was a span of 7 bases. CDR3 length: 11 amino acids.

In its sample, this clonotype was seen many times. The chain carries TRBV5-1 and TRBJ2-1; D is unclear. Trimming pared 3 bases from V and 2 bases from J, leaving 12 bases between. CDR1 and CDR2 (germline): SGHRS, YFSETQ. The CDR3 sequence is 15 residues long. CDR3 DNA sequence: TGCGCCAGCAGCTCTCAAGGTACAACCTACAATGAGCAGTTCTTC. Translating it yields CASSSQGTTYNEQFF.

Ten or more counts support this clonotype. The chain couples TRBV5-6 to TRBJ2-1; D may be TRBD1 (5 bases). CDR1 is SGHDT, CDR2 YYEEEE, per germline. V lost 0 bases and J lost 2, with 12 bases in between. The CDR3 spans 16 residues. The CDR3 DNA sequence: TGTGCCAGCAGCTTGGATGTGGGGCGCCCCTACAATGAGCAGTTCTTC. Encoded protein: CASSLDVGRPYNEQFF.

This clonotype was seen at least ten times. The V and J genes are TRBV12-5 and TRBJ2-5; no definite D call. Trimming stripped 2 bases from V and 2 bases from J, with 15 bases between. CDR1 is LGHNT and CDR2 is FRNRAP in the germline V gene. This CDR3 region has 16 residues. CDR3 bases: TGTGCTAGTGGTTTGCTACCGGTGGTGGGACAAGAGACCCAGTACTTC. This gives the protein CASGLLPVVGQETQYF.

This clonotype was observed at least ten times. The chain couples TRBV20-1 to TRBJ2-1; D uncertain. Trimming pared 5 bases from V and 3 bases from J, leaving 8 bases between. The CDR3 consists of 12 residues. Germline lookup yields CDR1 DFQATT and CDR2 SNEGSKA (reference sequence). The CDR3 loop is CSAPSIYNEQFF. CDR3 sequence (DNA): TGCAGTGCTCCCAGCATCTACAATGAGCAGTTCTTC.

This chain joins TRBV4-1 and TRBJ1-3; no firm D call. Trimming left V 0 bases short and J 4 bases short, with 10 bases between. The CDR3 runs to 15 residues. Germline V CDR1 and CDR2: MGHRA, YSYEKL. CDR3 nucleotide sequence: TGCGCCAGCAGCCAAGATGAGAGGGCAGGAAACACCATATATTTT. The encoded protein is CASSQDERAGNTIYF.

The V gene is TRBV7-2, the J gene TRBJ2-1; TRBD2 matches 10 bases. Per the germline V gene, CDR1 is SGHTA and CDR2 is FQGNSA. The CDR3 runs 15 residues. The ends lost 8 bases at V and 8 bases at J; junction bases unmatched: 12. CDR3 loop: CASQSGRAGQDEQFF. The CDR3, as DNA: TGTGCCAGCCAGAGCGGGAGGGCCGGTCAGGATGAGCAGTTCTTC.

Many counts were recorded for this clonotype. The chain couples TRBV6-4 to TRBJ2-1, with D possibly matching TRBD2 (7 bases). This CDR3 comprises 14 residues. Between the trimmed V and J ends, which lost 4 bases and 4 bases, there was a span of 11 bases. CDR1 and CDR2 from the germline V gene are MRHNA and SNTAGT. CDR3 sequence reads: CASSAGRGYNEQFF. The CDR3 DNA sequence: TGTGCCAGCAGTGCGGGGAGGGGGTACAATGAGCAGTTCTTC.

This clonotype showed up many times. The chain is built from TRBV7-2 and TRBJ2-3; TRBD2 matches 8 bases. Germline V CDR1 and CDR2: SGHTA, FQGNSA. J lost 0 bases, V lost 1 base, and 3 bases had no gene match. The CDR3 has 16 amino acids. The CDR3 region is CASSLGVAGSTDTQYF. The DNA for the CDR3 is TGTGCCAGCAGCTTAGGTGTAGCGGGGAGCACAGATACGCAGTATTTT.

This CDR3 reads CAWTGVEFDNEQFF. For the CDR3, the DNA is TGTGCCTGGACGGGTGTGGAATTCGACAATGAGCAGTTCTTC. This chain links TRBV30 with TRBJ2-1; D gene ambiguous. Trimming took 4 bases from V and 5 from J, leaving 15 bases between them. Germline loops: CDR1 GTSNPN, CDR2 SVGIG (reference sequence). The CDR3 totals 14 residues.

This clonotype was seen at least ten times. The rearrangement uses TRBV10-3 and TRBJ2-1; no clear D. The CDR3 spans 11 residues. The V end lost 3 bases, the J end lost 8 bases, and 5 bases lay between the germline ends. CDR1 ENHRY and CDR2 SYGVKD come from the germline V gene. The CDR3 protein is CAISDSHEQFF. CDR3 coding DNA: TGTGCCATCAGTGATAGTCATGAGCAGTTCTTC.

In its sample, this clonotype was seen many times. The chain combines TRBV20-1 with TRBJ2-7; 10 bases are shared with TRBD1. Germline V gives CDR1 DFQATT, CDR2 SNEGSKA (reference sequence). V trimming: 5 bases; J trimming: 3 bases; junction bases outside the gene matches: 4. The CDR3 extends over 13 amino acids. The CDR3: CSAGRTGGYEQYF. The DNA for the CDR3 is TGCAGTGCTGGACGGACAGGGGGCTACGAGCAGTACTTC.

The CDR3 region is CSARFAGVYEQYF. DNA for the CDR3: TGCAGTGCTAGATTTGCGGGTGTCTACGAGCAGTACTTC. The chain employs TRBV20-1 and TRBJ2-7, with D maybe TRBD2 (5 bases). This CDR3 comprises 13 residues. The V end was cut by 2 bases, the J end by 3 bases, with 11 bases between. Germline V gene sequence: CDR1 DFQATT, CDR2 SNEGSKA (reference sequence).

This clonotype was seen at least ten times. The genes are TRBV29-1 and TRBJ2-7, with a possible D match to TRBD1 (7 bases). The CDR3 totals 15 residues. Germline V gene sequence: CDR1 SQVTM, CDR2 ANQGSEA. The V and J ends lost 1 base and 3 bases respectively, with 16 bases between them. The CDR3 spells CSVEAPAGQNYEQYF. The CDR3 DNA reads as TGCAGCGTTGAAGCCCCCGCGGGACAGAACTACGAGCAGTACTTC.

This clonotype was detected ten times or more. The chain employs TRBV20-1 and TRBJ2-3, with a possible D match to TRBD1 (6 bases). V was cut by 6 bases and J by 8 bases, with 27 bases left in between. CDR3 size: 16 residues. Germline CDR1 is DFQATT and CDR2 is SNEGSKA (reference sequence). CDR3 protein: CSALWSQGPGLGTQYF. For the CDR3, the DNA is TGCAGTGCACTATGGAGCCAGGGGCCCGGTTTAGGTACGCAGTATTTT.

This clonotype was found many times. The chain links TRBV28 to TRBJ2-7, with D perhaps matching TRBD2 (6 bases). This CDR3 contains 12 residues. Germline values: CDR1 MDHEN, CDR2 SYDVKM. The CDR3 sequence: CATGGLAYEQYF. CDR3 in DNA: TGTGCAACTGGGGGACTCGCCTACGAGCAGTACTTC.

This clonotype was counted many times. This chain links TRBV10-2 with TRBJ2-7, with 7 positions matching TRBD1. The germline CDR1 and CDR2 sequences are WSHSY and SAAADI. The trim removed 5 bases at V and 4 bases at J, leaving 11 bases unmatched. CDR3 length equals 15 residues. CDR3 region: CASSPTTGIHYEQYV. For the CDR3, the DNA is TGCGCCAGCAGTCCCACGACAGGGATCCATTACGAGCAGTACGTC.

This clonotype has at least ten counts. The genes are TRBV5-1 and TRBJ2-7, with TRBD1 matching over 9 bases. The CDR3 length is 14 residues. CDR1 SGHRS and CDR2 YFSETQ come from the germline V gene. J gave up 3 bases and V 4 bases, and 5 bases lay outside the gene matches. The CDR3 reads CASSRRDRDYEQYF. CDR3 DNA sequence: TGCGCCAGCAGCCGCCGGGACAGGGACTACGAGCAGTACTTC.